This T cell receptor (beta chain) was sequenced for a study of cytomegalovirus exposure and HLA in healthy donors listed by TCRdb under 2017. The study in broad terms: According to a later analysis, one platform produced both the 120 validation repertoires and the 670 or so repertoires of the first cohort. The study was designed to test whether signatures of past pathogen exposure could be identified by cataloging public T cell receptors. Along with the 666-subject first cohort, a separate validation cohort of around 120 different subjects was used. To predict cytomegalovirus infection status, the study combined high-throughput TCR immunosequencing, statistical association of individual TCRs with disease status, and machine learning.

The paper as a whole reports these results and caveats: It was suggested by the authors that the approach could potentially be generalized to other disease states and immunological phenotypes. While some public TCRs were present in many individuals, most TCR sequences turned up only very rarely across donors. A later analysis found that TCRs clustered in the first cohort also tended to co-occur in the roughly 120 validation repertoires, with 94% of cluster scores above 0. A later analysis had no HLA typing for the validation cohort, so co-occurrence there was scored across all 120 repertoires. In both the original and validation cohorts, the classifier was reported to diagnose cytomegalovirus status with high specificity and sensitivity. In vitro tests confirmed that a few of the cytomegalovirus-associated TCR beta chains recognize cytomegalovirus antigens. A total of 150 to 200 TCR beta chains were listed by the study as associated with cytomegalovirus.

The donors were included in the validation cohort of some 120 subjects, a group kept apart from the approximately 700-subject first cohort. Libraries were made using the immunoSEQ multiplex PCR assay. The source study handled its data this way. To diagnose cytomegalovirus status from the catalog of TCR beta chain sequences, a statistical classification framework was built. TCRdb's version of the immuneACCESS table is confined to in-frame rearrangements and falls short of the full clone set. An unresolved V gene accounts for under half of the shortfall where checked; the remainder is of unknown origin. V and J calls and clone size are those listed in that table; D and trimming were worked out from the DNA. A total of some 87,000 clones appear in this sample, approximately 96% of them only once. The top ten hold 1.3% of the sample. A word on this clone: Its antigen remains undetermined. There are no base qualities to consult, and no much larger clone falls within one base.

For this chain, trimming is 4 bases at the V end and 0 bases at the J end, and the number of junction bases without a gene match is 6. From the cysteine up to the phenylalanine, the CDR3 has a length of 15 residues. The sequence is cut down to CDR3 DNA, 45 bases in frame from base 1. As encoded in the germline V gene (reference sequence), CDR1 is LNHDA while CDR2 is SQIVND. The rearrangement joined TRBV19 to TRBJ2-7; TRBD1 agrees with 7 junctional bases. This sequence was found in a woman aged 18-30 years in good health and CMV-seronegative. What was sequenced was PBMCs. The CDR3 in this case is CASSKGRQGSYEQYF. The DNA sequence follows: TGTGCCAGTAGTAAGGGCAGACAGGGCTCCTACGAGCAGTACTTC.